The entry that follows covers one T cell receptor beta chain sequence. The antigen it recognizes is unknown. No base qualities exist here, and no much larger clone lies one base off it. This sample is drawn from a study of blood T cells in healthy people across ages (dated by TCRdb to about 2015). A note on the overall study: In model experiments, template switching captured roughly one uniquely barcoded TCR beta cDNA molecule for every two T cells. To track age-related changes in TCR beta repertoire diversity, the study relied on deep sequencing normalized with unique cDNA molecular identifiers. To avoid experimental bias, donors of different ages were distributed randomly across sequencing lanes. Donors were grouped into four age groups: young (average 16 years), middle-aged (39), aged (roughly 67) and long-lived (around 80). Using the same blood draw, the study looked at two additional independent replicas of 1 million unique cDNA reads for two donors, one aged 18 to 30 and the other aged 80 or older.

Receptor libraries were prepared by 5' RACE. The run used an Illumina HiSeq 2500. The second PCR ran for roughly 6 to 11 cycles and used a J-beta primer mix along with a sample-barcoded 5' primer. A template-switch 5' adaptor carrying 12 random nucleotides introduced a unique molecular identifier onto each TCR beta cDNA molecule. Each sample yielded at least 3 million CDR3-containing paired-end reads. First-strand cDNA was synthesized from all RNA with the Mint cDNA synthesis kit, primed by a TRBC-specific oligonucleotide. After uracil-DNA glycosylase treatment, a first 18-cycle PCR used universal primers M1SS and BC2_uni_R on all cDNA. On the study's bioinformatics: For normalization, 1 million high-quality reads, each with a distinct molecular identifier, were randomly selected from each sample. Reads sharing molecular identifiers were discarded rather than binned into consensus sequences. MiTCR, set to a Q25 quality threshold and the strictest error-elimination algorithm, was used for CDR3 identification, clonotype clustering and error correction. Lower-bound total TCR beta diversity was estimated with a nonparametric unseen species model using Euler transformation. The raw public reads went through TCRdb reprocessing: fastp at Q25, MiXCR clone calling, in-frame beta chains kept. Here each entry gathers all rows of one CDR3 protein and keeps the most common genes and DNA. These V and J calls originate from TCRdb's pipeline instead of the authors' own analysis. This sample lists about 1,800,000 distinct CDR3 sequences; 28% were detected once. Of the sample, around 7.7% is held by the ten largest clones.

The donors were roughly 39 Caucasian individuals from Russia, aged roughly 6 to 95 years, who were systemically healthy. Each donor gave ten milliliters of peripheral blood, collected into EDTA-treated Vacutainer tubes. Ficoll-Paque density-gradient centrifugation was used to isolate PBMCs, with at least 7 million obtained per sample. Trizol reagent was used to extract total RNA from the PBMCs, yielding at least 5 micrograms per sample. The percentages of naive CD45RAhigh/CD27high T cells were determined by flow cytometry on a PBMC aliquot from every donor. What the work shows at the level of the full study, not this receptor alone: Because donor CMV infection status was unknown, age-related changes in expanded clonotypes were potentially confounded. Conclusive comparison of naive and antigen-experienced compartments was prevented by the profiling of bulk unsorted PBMCs. Observed TCR beta diversity per million T cells fell roughly linearly with age, and a significant reduction was already apparent by age roughly 40. The percentage of naive T cells measured by flow cytometry correlated strongly with observed TCR beta diversity. Compared with the aged group, the long-lived group had more naive CD4+ T cells, fewer expanded clones and increased TCR diversity, suggesting age selection. Estimates of total diversity based on one million sequenced T cells were considered lower bounds and underestimates.

Sequencing used blood. This TCR derives from a woman in her thirties in good health.

CDR3 reads: CASSIDDQPQHF. The DNA reads TGTGCCAGCAGCATCGACGATCAGCCCCAGCATTTT. The sequence joins TRBV7-2 to TRBJ1-5; no D gene can be assigned with confidence. Relative to germline, V is 5 bases shorter and J is 5 bases shorter, with 7 bases between their ends. The CDR3 sequence holds 12 residues, the cysteine and phenylalanine included. Just the 36-base CDR3 DNA is kept, in frame starting at base 1. As encoded in the germline V gene, CDR1 is SGHTA while CDR2 is FQGNSA.